Shown below are 5 T cell receptor beta chains from a single sample sequenced in a study of spatial heterogeneity in lung cancer. TCRdb reanalysed the 5' RACE reads using MiXCR and keeps one entry per CDR3 protein. The sample includes 60,000 to 80,000 distinct CDR3 sequences, roughly 15% of them seen just once. Time point in this sample: sample taken at primary tumor resection. The input material, whole RNA from tumor, nontumor lung or frozen PBMC, was sequenced unsorted. The input for sequencing was PBMCs, taken at surgery. These receptors all come from a male donor with early-stage non-small cell lung cancer.

This clonotype was detected ten times or more. Written as DNA, the CDR3 is TGTGCCAGCAGCTTTTTCGAGGGGGTTGGACAGCCCCAGCATTTT. It yields the protein CASSFFEGVGQPQHF. This sequence joins TRBV5-6 and TRBJ1-5; D possibly corresponds to TRBD1 (6 bases). The germline V gene encodes CDR1 SGHDT and CDR2 YYEEEE. With 2 bases removed from V and 7 bases from J, the gap between germline ends came to 16 bases. This CDR3 region has 15 residues.

The V gene is TRBV4-2, the J gene TRBJ2-1; the D call may be TRBD1 or TRBD2 (5 bases each). Trimming removed 0 bases from V and 9 bases from J, with 21 bases in between. Germline CDR1 is LGHNA and CDR2 is YNFKEQ. CDR3 length equals 17 residues. CDR3 nucleotides: TGTGCCAGCAGCCAAGATCAGTTCGGGCAGGGACGTGGTGAGCAGTTCTTC. It codes for CASSQDQFGQGRGEQFF.

This clonotype appeared many times. The chain uses TRBV3-1 and TRBJ1-1; D unclear. V was trimmed by 4 bases and J by 5 bases, leaving 17 bases between them. In germline, CDR1 is LGHDT, CDR2 YNNKEL (reference sequence). This CDR3 spans 15 amino acids. The CDR3 DNA is TGTGCCAGCAGCCGCGCTTTGATGGGTGGAACTGAAGCTTTCTTT. It codes for CASSRALMGGTEAFF.

In its sample, this clonotype was seen many times. The chain uses TRBV7-6 and TRBJ2-1; D is unresolved. The CDR3 loop spans 13 amino acids. Germline V lookup: CDR1 SGHVS, CDR2 FNYEAQ. V dropped 2 bases and J dropped 5 bases, with 7 bases sitting between them. CDR3: CASSLSTNNEQFF. CDR3 nucleotide sequence: TGTGCCAGCAGCTTATCTACCAACAATGAGCAGTTCTTC.

For this clonotype: A read error may be the cause here, since a much bigger clone is one base away. J is TRBJ2-4 and V is TRBV5-1; D gene ambiguous. Germline V lookup: CDR1 SGHRS, CDR2 YFSETQ. CDR3 length: 16 residues. The CDR3 loop reads CVSSLNSGLAKNIQYF. DNA for the CDR3: TGCGTCAGCAGCTTGAACTCTGGCTTAGCCAAAAACATTCAGTACTTC.